Presented here are 21 T cell receptor beta chains from one specimen sequenced in a study of cytomegalovirus exposure and HLA in healthy donors (TCRdb year 2017). To prepare the library, the immunoSEQ multiplex PCR assay was applied. A mixture of 60 forward primers for TCR Vbeta segments and 13 reverse primers for TCR Jbeta segments was used in the multiplex PCR. TCRdb limited this immuneACCESS table to in-frame rearrangements with V and J called. A share of clones is missing; checked studies link under half to unresolved V genes, and the rest is unexplained. This sample holds about 160,000 clones; approximately 80% were observed only once. The ten most abundant clones make up roughly 10% of the sample. The sample consisted of PBMCs. These receptors were taken from a man aged 18 to 30 in good health and CMV-seropositive.

V and J are TRBV19 and TRBJ1-1; a weak D match, TRBD1 (5 bases). Germline assignment: CDR1 LNHDA and CDR2 SQIVND (reference sequence). The CDR3 consists of 15 residues. V gave up 3 bases and J gave up 1 base, with 12 bases separating them. In nucleotides, the CDR3 is TGTGCCAGTAGTATTAGGGGATCGGCGAACACTGAAGCTTTCTTT. It codes for CASSIRGSANTEAFF.

This sequence joins TRBV27 and TRBJ2-2; D is unresolved. The CDR3 is 14 residues long. Germline CDR1 and CDR2: MNHEY and SMNVEV (reference sequence). V was pared by 3 bases and J by 4 bases, with 9 bases between. The CDR3, as DNA: TGTGCCAGCAGTTTCAGGCGCCTCACCGGGGAGCTGTTTTTT. Protein product: CASSFRRLTGELFF.

The V gene is TRBV4-2, the J gene TRBJ1-5; D gene uncertain. Trimming stripped 0 bases from V and 7 bases from J, with 13 bases between. CDR3 length: 15 residues. Per the germline V gene, CDR1 is LGHNA and CDR2 is YNFKEQ. The CDR3 nucleotides read TGTGCCAGCAGCCAAGATGGGGAGGGATGGCAGCCCCAGCATTTT. Residues: CASSQDGEGWQPQHF.

This clone turned up a few times. This CDR3 is CASSPGQGDTQYF. CDR3 DNA sequence: TGTGCCAGCTCACCCGGACAGGGCGATACGCAGTATTTT. V usage is TRBV18 and J usage is TRBJ2-3, with TRBD1 matching over 8 bases. The V segment lost 3 bases and the J segment 6 bases; nucleotides outside the gene matches: 2. CDR3 length: 13 amino acids. Germline-derived CDR1 and CDR2 are KGHSH and LQKENI.

The chain couples TRBV10-1 to TRBJ2-7; no definite D call. Germline CDR1 and CDR2: WNHNN and SYGVQD (reference sequence). V gave up 3 bases and J gave up 5 bases, with 14 bases separating them. The CDR3 is 14 residues long. The CDR3 sequence is CASSDGLGLHEQYF. CDR3 bases: TGCGCCAGCAGTGACGGTCTAGGTCTGCACGAGCAGTACTTC.

In nucleotides, the CDR3 is TGTGCCAGCAGTGAATGGAAGGGGAATGCACCCCTCCACTTT. Encoded protein: CASSEWKGNAPLHF. The chain links TRBV25-1 to TRBJ1-6; TRBD1 is a possible D gene (5 bases). The CDR3 consists of 14 residues. CDR1 and CDR2 (germline): MGHDK, SYGVNS. Trimming left V 1 base short and J 11 bases short, with 12 bases between.

The chain carries TRBV2 and TRBJ1-2; TRBD1 is a possible D gene (6 bases). The V gene's germline CDR1 is SNHLY and CDR2 FYNNEI. The CDR3 totals 13 residues. Trimming took 4 bases from V and 7 from J, leaving 13 bases between them. CDR3 sequence: CASSGQEGGGYTF. The CDR3 DNA sequence: TGTGCCAGCAGTGGACAGGAAGGGGGTGGCTACACCTTC. The whole variable domain, remainder taken from reference TRBV2 and TRBJ1-2, is EPEVTQTPSHQVTQMGQEVILRCVPISNHLYFYWYRQILGQKVEFLVSFYNNEISEKSEIFDDQFSVERPDGSNFTLKIRSTKLEDSAMYFCASSGQEGGGYTFGSGTRLTVV.

The J gene is TRBJ2-1, the V gene TRBV14; 9 nucleotides align to TRBD2. CDR1 and CDR2 from the germline V gene are SGHDN and FVKESK. V was clipped by 3 bases and J by 2 bases; unmatched bases: 11. CDR3 length equals 18 residues. The chain's CDR3 is CASSHLTGLAGTYNEQFF. As DNA, the CDR3 is TGTGCCAGCAGCCACCTAACTGGGCTAGCGGGGACCTACAATGAGCAGTTCTTC.

The chain links TRBV19 to TRBJ1-2; 11 positions match TRBD1. Germline lookup yields CDR1 LNHDA and CDR2 SQIVND (reference sequence). The CDR3 covers 17 residues. Trimming removed 8 bases from V and 5 bases from J; junction bases left unmatched: 16. CDR3 DNA: TGTGCCAGTCATTTAAGGAGGGACAGGGGGGAATGGTATGGCTACACCTTC. It encodes CASHLRRDRGEWYGYTF.

This clone was observed a single time. The chain couples TRBV30 to TRBJ1-1; 9 nucleotides line up with TRBD1. Germline lookup yields CDR1 GTSNPN and CDR2 SVGIG (reference sequence). This CDR3 comprises 12 residues. Trimming took 8 bases from V and 4 from J; bases not matched to a gene: 5. The CDR3 DNA reads TGTGCCGGACAGGGGCGAGGCACTGAAGCTTTCTTT. Encoded protein: CAGQGRGTEAFF.

The V gene is TRBV6-1, the J gene TRBJ2-1; 7 positions agree with TRBD1. The ends lost 4 bases at V and 3 bases at J; junction bases unmatched: 6. CDR3 length: 15 residues. Germline-derived CDR1 and CDR2 are MNHNS and SASEGT. The CDR3 region is CASSGDRDSYNEQFF. CDR3 bases: TGTGCCAGCAGTGGGGACCGGGACAGCTACAATGAGCAGTTCTTC.

The rearrangement joins TRBV11-2 to TRBJ2-5; 13 bases align to TRBD2. The CDR3 runs 14 residues. The germline V gene encodes CDR1 SGHAT and CDR2 FQNNGV. Trimming removed 4 bases from V and 4 bases from J; junction bases left unmatched: 0. The CDR3 DNA reads as TGTGCCAGCAGCTGGACTAGCGGGGGAGAGACCCAGTACTTC. Its translation: CASSWTSGGETQYF. The variable domain in full, completed from reference TRBV11-2 and TRBJ2-5, reads EAGVAQSPRYKIIEKRQSVAFWCNPISGHATLYWYQQILGQGPKLLIQFQNNGVVDDSQLPKDRFSAERLKGVDSTLKIQPAKLEDSAVYLCASSWTSGGETQYFGPGTRLLVL.

The rearrangement uses TRBV2 and TRBJ1-1; tentatively, D is TRBD1 (5 bases). There are 15 residues in the CDR3. Germline CDR1 is SNHLY and CDR2 is FYNNEI. Trimming cost V 7 bases and J 1 base, with 16 bases left between them. The CDR3 sequence: CASNPRGEPNTEAFF. Written as DNA, the CDR3 is TGTGCCAGCAACCCAAGGGGCGAACCGAACACTGAAGCTTTCTTT.

This clone occurred a few times. This chain connects TRBV27 to TRBJ1-4, with 11 bases matching TRBD1. From germline, CDR1 is MNHEY and CDR2 SMNVEV (reference sequence). The CDR3 length is 16 residues. V shed 4 bases and J 6 bases; nucleotides not matched to a gene: 7. The DNA of the CDR3 is TGTGCCAGCAGTTCCAGGACAGGGGGCACGGATGAAAAACTGTTTTTT. Residues: CASSSRTGGTDEKLFF. Supplemented by reference TRBV27 and TRBJ1-4, the full variable domain reads EAQVTQNPRYLITVTGKKLTVTCSQNMNHEYMSWYRQDPGLGLRQIYYSMNVEVTDKGDVPEGYKVSRKEKRNFPLILESPSPNQTSLYFCASSSRTGGTDEKLFFGSGTQLSVL.

The sample holds a few counts of this clone. V and J are TRBV19 and TRBJ1-1; TRBD1 might be the D (5 bases). CDR1 and CDR2 from the germline V gene are LNHDA and SQIVND (reference sequence). V lost 4 bases, J lost 5 bases, and 17 bases lay in between. The CDR3 extends over 15 amino acids. CDR3 DNA: TGTGCCAGTAGTAACCCTAAGGGGACTGGGACTGAAGCTTTCTTT. Translating gives CASSNPKGTGTEAFF.

The chain links TRBV18 to TRBJ1-2; the D gene is possibly TRBD1 (6 bases). Trimming pared 2 bases from V and 6 bases from J, leaving 22 bases between. This CDR3 has 17 amino acids. Germline V lookup: CDR1 KGHSH, CDR2 LQKENI. The CDR3 spells CASSPRPGDVNIHGYTF. The CDR3, as DNA: TGTGCCAGCTCACCAAGGCCAGGGGACGTAAATATTCATGGCTACACCTTC.

This clone was recorded once. The CDR3 reads CASSTPGLAQETQYF. The DNA for the CDR3 is TGTGCCAGCAGCACTCCGGGACTAGCCCAAGAGACCCAGTACTTC. This chain connects TRBV5-4 to TRBJ2-5; 9 bases line up with TRBD2. Germline CDR1 and CDR2: SGHNT and YYREEE (reference sequence). After removal of 4 bases from V and 1 base from J, the junction contained 5 bases not matched to a gene. This CDR3 contains 15 residues.

The rearrangement uses TRBV9 and TRBJ2-3, with 15 bases fitting TRBD2. Trimming took 2 bases from V and 5 from J; bases not matched to a gene: 12. CDR1 and CDR2 from the germline V gene are SGDLS and YYNGEE. The CDR3 is made up of 19 amino acids. The CDR3 nucleotides read TGTGCCAGCAGCGTCCTCGGACTAGCGGGGGGGCTAGGGGGAGATACGCAGTATTTT. Amino acids: CASSVLGLAGGLGGDTQYF.

The rearrangement links TRBV6-4 to TRBJ2-2, with TRBD2 matching over 11 bases. The CDR3 is 19 amino acids. The germline gives CDR1 MRHNA, CDR2 SNTAGT. Germline trimming cut 4 bases from V and 0 bases from J; bases unmatched to any gene: 10. The CDR3 DNA sequence: TGTGCCAGCAGTGGGCTAGCGGGAGGAGGAGACGCGAACACCGGGGAGCTGTTTTTT. Translation: CASSGLAGGGDANTGELFF.

V and J are TRBV19 and TRBJ2-3; TRBD2 agrees at 10 bases. The CDR3 runs 15 residues. Trimming at V came to 5 bases and at J to 4 bases, leaving 6 bases not matched to a gene. Germline CDR1 is LNHDA and CDR2 is SQIVND (reference sequence). CDR3 sequence reads: CASSSSGSTPDTQYF. The CDR3 coding sequence is TGTGCCAGTAGTTCTAGCGGGAGCACTCCAGATACGCAGTATTTT.

This chain uses TRBV19 with TRBJ2-1; 8 bases map to TRBD1. Germline trimming cut 5 bases from V and 5 bases from J; bases unmatched to any gene: 8. Germline assignment: CDR1 LNHDA and CDR2 SQIVND (reference sequence). CDR3 length equals 15 residues. CDR3 in amino acids: CASSRAGGAHNEQFF. The CDR3 nucleotides read TGTGCCAGTAGTCGAGCAGGGGGCGCGCACAATGAGCAGTTCTTC. The full variable domain, rest sourced from reference TRBV19 and TRBJ2-1, is DGGITQSPKYLFRKEGQNVTLSCEQNLNHDAMYWYRQDPGQGLRLIYYSQIVNDFQKGDIAEGYSVSREKKESFPLTVTSAQKNPTAFYLCASSRAGGAHNEQFFGPGTRLTVL.